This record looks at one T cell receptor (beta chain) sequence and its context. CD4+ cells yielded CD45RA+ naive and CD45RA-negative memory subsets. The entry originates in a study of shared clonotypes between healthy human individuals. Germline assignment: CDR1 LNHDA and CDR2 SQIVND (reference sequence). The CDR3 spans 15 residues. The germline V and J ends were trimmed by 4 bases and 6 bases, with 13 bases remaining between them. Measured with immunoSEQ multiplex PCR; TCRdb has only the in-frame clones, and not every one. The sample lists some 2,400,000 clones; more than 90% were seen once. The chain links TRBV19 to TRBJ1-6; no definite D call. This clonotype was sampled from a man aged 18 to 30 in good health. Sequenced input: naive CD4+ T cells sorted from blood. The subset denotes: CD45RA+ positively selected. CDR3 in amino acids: CASSTPLQPNSPLHF. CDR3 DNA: TGTGCCAGTAGTACCCCCTTACAGCCTAATTCACCCCTCCACTTT.